A single sample gave rise to the 29 T cell receptor beta chains below, sequenced in a study of monozygotic twins with inflammatory bowel disease. After re-calling the 5' RACE reads, TCRdb lists one entry per CDR3 protein, DNA absent. The table lists approximately 400,000 distinct CDR3 sequences, with just over 2.5% in the top ten. Specimen: blood. These receptors came from a human donor with ulcerative colitis or Crohn's disease, or a healthy co-twin of an affected twin (not recorded which).

The chain is built from TRBV2 and TRBJ1-5. Per the germline V gene, CDR1 is SNHLY and CDR2 is FYNNEI. CDR3 length: 14 amino acids. CDR3 sequence reads: CATTRSNSNQPQHF.

This rearrangement joins TRBV7-8 to TRBJ2-5; TCRdb selects TRBD1, and the lack of DNA leaves this call unchecked. CDR3 length equals 15 residues. Germline CDR1 and CDR2: SGHVS and FQNEAQ. CDR3 region: CASSLAGQGQETQYF.

The chain combines TRBV28 with TRBJ1-2; TCRdb's D call, TRBD1, is unchecked because there is no DNA. Germline V gives CDR1 MDHEN, CDR2 SYDVKM. The CDR3 consists of 13 residues. CDR3 sequence: CASSQGAWSGYTF.

The J gene is TRBJ2-1, the V gene TRBV2; checking the TCRdb D call of TRBD1 is not possible without DNA. The V gene's germline CDR1 is SNHLY and CDR2 FYNNEI. The CDR3 is made up of 15 amino acids. CDR3 residues: CASRIRQGGYNEQFF.

This chain joins TRBV5-1 and TRBJ1-1; no DNA is available, so the TRBD1 call from TCRdb remains unchecked. The CDR3 sequence is 15 residues long. Per the germline V gene, CDR1 is SGHRS and CDR2 is YFSETQ. CDR3 residues: CASSLGGIQNTEALF.

The chain recombines TRBV7-8 with TRBJ1-2; checking the TCRdb D call of TRBD1 is not possible without DNA. Germline CDR1 and CDR2: SGHVS and FQNEAQ. The CDR3 runs 16 residues. This CDR3 reads CASSGRQGALGYGYTF.

The V call is TRBV5-1, the J call TRBJ2-7. Looked up from germline, CDR1 is SGHRS and CDR2 is YFSETQ. The CDR3 loop spans 12 amino acids. CDR3 region: CASSLDQYEQYF. Full variable domain (outside the CDR3, taken from reference TRBV5-1 and TRBJ2-7): KAGVTQTPRYLIKTRGQQVTLSCSPISGHRSVSWYQQTPGQGLQFLFEYFSETQRNKGNFPGRFSGRQFSNSRSEMNVSTLELGDSALYLCASSLDQYEQYFGPGTRLTVT.

V gene TRBV28 combines with J gene TRBJ2-6. This CDR3 spans 17 amino acids. Germline lookup yields CDR1 MDHEN and CDR2 SYDVKM. The CDR3 region is CASSLMARDSGANVLTF.

CDR3 residues: CAILAREIDTQYF. The V call is TRBV28, the J call TRBJ2-3; TCRdb's D call of TRBD1 is untestable without DNA. The CDR3 totals 13 residues. The germline V gene has CDR1 MDHEN and CDR2 SYDVKM. Full variable domain (outside the CDR3, taken from reference TRBV28 and TRBJ2-3): DVKVTQSSRYLVKRTGEKVFLECVQDMDHENMFWYRQDPGLGLRLIYFSYDVKMKEKGDIPEGYSVSREKKERFSLILESASTNQTSMYLCAILAREIDTQYFGPGTRLTVL.

The V gene is TRBV7-2, the J gene TRBJ1-3; as DNA is missing, the TRBD1 call by TCRdb cannot be tested. The germline V gene has CDR1 SGHTA and CDR2 FQGNSA. The CDR3 is 14 residues long. The CDR3: CASSFDRDGNTIYF.

V usage is TRBV11-2 and J usage is TRBJ2-5; TCRdb lists TRBD2, though no DNA is available to test this call. The CDR3 sequence is 16 residues long. Germline values: CDR1 SGHAT, CDR2 FQNNGV. The CDR3 loop reads CASSSGLAGATGTQYF.

The chain uses TRBV18 and TRBJ2-3; TCRdb returns TRBD1, unconfirmable since there is no DNA. The CDR3 is 15 residues long. Per germline, CDR1 KGHSH and CDR2 LQKENI. CDR3 loop: CASSPQGQGTDTQYF.

The V gene is TRBV27, the J gene TRBJ2-7; the TCRdb call, TRBD1, lacks DNA for checking. The germline V gene encodes CDR1 MNHEY and CDR2 SMNVEV (reference sequence). This CDR3 region has 17 residues. CDR3: CASSSPGQGGLSYEQYF.

The V call is TRBV20-1, the J call TRBJ2-7; with no DNA, the TCRdb D assignment of TRBD1 cannot be verified. CDR1 is DFQATT, CDR2 SNEGSKA, per germline (reference sequence). The CDR3 is made up of 13 amino acids. This chain's CDR3 is CSARLTGSYEQYF.

V is TRBV27 and J is TRBJ2-7; with no DNA, the TCRdb D assignment of TRBD1 cannot be verified. Per the germline V gene, CDR1 is MNHEY and CDR2 is SMNVEV (reference sequence). The CDR3 spans 15 residues. CDR3 region: CASNRLGQGAYEQYF.

The chain has TRBV19 and TRBJ2-3. Germline CDR1 is LNHDA and CDR2 is SQIVND (reference sequence). The CDR3 is made up of 13 amino acids. The CDR3 spells CASKVGRTDTQYF.

The chain has TRBV6-5 and TRBJ2-3. The CDR3 totals 17 residues. Looked up from germline, CDR1 is MNHEY and CDR2 is SVGAGI. This CDR3 reads CASSYSASGYSTDTQYF.

V is TRBV5-1 and J is TRBJ2-1; without DNA, the TCRdb call of TRBD1 cannot be checked. The CDR3 sequence is 14 residues long. Germline CDR1 SGHRS, CDR2 YFSETQ. CDR3 sequence: CASSLVGGLNEQFF.

This chain joins TRBV15 and TRBJ2-1; TCRdb names TRBD1, which stays unverified in the absence of DNA. There are 12 residues in the CDR3. Looked up from germline, CDR1 is LNHNV and CDR2 is YYDKDF (reference sequence). The CDR3 is CATSSTGREQFF.

The chain links TRBV7-2 to TRBJ2-7; TCRdb picks TRBD2, but there is no DNA to check that call. Germline lookup yields CDR1 SGHTA and CDR2 FQGNSA. The CDR3 is made up of 15 amino acids. This chain's CDR3 is CASSLGLAPTYEQYF.

The gene calls are TRBV5-1 and TRBJ2-2. Germline V gene lookup returns CDR1 SGHRS and CDR2 YFSETQ. The CDR3 has 13 amino acids. Here the CDR3 reads CASKEANIGELFF.

The chain uses TRBV24-1 and TRBJ1-1; the TCRdb call, TRBD1, lacks DNA for checking. The CDR3 extends over 14 amino acids. CDR1 is KGHDR, CDR2 SFDVKD, per germline. CDR3 amino acids: CATRGGLFNTEAFF.

The chain uses TRBV5-4 and TRBJ2-7; TCRdb outputs TRBD2, but without DNA this stays unchecked. The CDR3 contains 15 residues. CDR1 is SGHNT and CDR2 is YYREEE in the germline V gene (reference sequence). CDR3: CASSPTSGEGYEQYF.

This chain links TRBV12-3 or TRBV12-4 with TRBJ2-7. The CDR3 length is 15 residues. CDR3 amino acids: CASSLSLGNSYEQYF.

V is TRBV3-1 and J is TRBJ2-5; without DNA, the TCRdb call of TRBD2 cannot be checked. This CDR3 contains 16 residues. Germline-derived CDR1 and CDR2 are LGHDT and YNNKEL (reference sequence). CDR3: CASSGGDWHLQETQYF.

The chain is built from TRBV7-9 and TRBJ2-1; with no DNA, the TCRdb D assignment of TRBD2 cannot be verified. Germline V gives CDR1 SEHNR, CDR2 FQNEAQ (reference sequence). This CDR3 region has 17 residues. CDR3 sequence: CASSLAQGGILYNEQFF.

This chain joins TRBV5-1 and TRBJ1-3; TCRdb's D call, TRBD1, is unchecked because there is no DNA. Looked up from germline, CDR1 is SGHRS and CDR2 is YFSETQ. The CDR3 has 16 residues. CDR3 in amino acids: CASSPQGASSGNTIYF.

The gene calls are TRBV4-3 and TRBJ2-1. This CDR3 spans 16 amino acids. Germline CDR1 is LGHNA and CDR2 is YSLEER. This chain's CDR3 is CASSQATGGAYNEQFF.

The chain recombines TRBV10-3 with TRBJ2-7; TCRdb's D gene call, TRBD1, goes unchecked for lack of DNA. The CDR3 spans 15 residues. Germline values: CDR1 ENHRY, CDR2 SYGVKD. CDR3 residues: CAISESQAPPYEQYF.